This TCR beta chain was documented in a study of cytomegalovirus exposure and HLA in healthy donors. The study, taken as a whole, reports: In a later analysis, at a false discovery rate of 0.05, fewer than 20,000 TCR beta sequences were associated with HLA alleles.

V lost 5 bases, J lost 3 bases, and 7 bases stayed unmatched. The CDR3 length is 15 residues. Looked up from germline, CDR1 is SGHTS and CDR2 is YDEGEE. Turning to this clone: Antigen unknown.

60 Vbeta and 13 Jbeta primers were used in PCR. The repertoire was sequenced with immunoSEQ multiplex PCR; TCRdb's copy has only in-frame clones and lacks some. This sample has over 95,000 clones; about 79% occur once, and the top ten carry around 2%. This clonotype was obtained from a human donor in good health. The chain joins TRBV5-8 to TRBJ1-3; 8 nucleotides match TRBD1. Sequenced input: PBMCs. CDR3 region: CASRYPGGSGNTIYF. DNA of the CDR3: TGTGCCAGCAGGTATCCAGGGGGCAGTGGAAACACCATATATTTT.